A selection of T cell receptor beta chains follows, all from one sample in a study of T cells in localized non-small cell lung cancer. Some clones are missing from TCRdb's copy, which holds only in-frame ones; the method was immunoSEQ multiplex PCR. The sample lists about 59,000 clones; around 90% were seen once. The source material was peripheral blood, sampled before any cancer treatment. The source of these receptors is a man aged 40 to 70 with stage I squamous cell lung carcinoma. Both conserved end residues are part of each CDR3. A D gene is named only where the DNA matches it firmly. Size tells how often a clone was seen (once, few, many) or the class of an expanded clone, and some rows leave it out.

clone size: .; V gene: TRBV4-2; J gene: TRBJ2-3; D gene: .; CDR3 protein: CASSLGEVGDTQYF; CDR3 DNA: TGTGCCAGCAGCCTTGGTGAGGTGGGAGATACGCAGTATTTT
clone size: .; V gene: TRBV2; J gene: TRBJ1-5; D gene: .; CDR3 protein: CASSDSGGANQPQHF; CDR3 DNA: TGTGCCAGCAGTGACAGTGGAGGGGCAAATCAGCCCCAGCATTTT
clone size: .; V gene: TRBV5-4; J gene: TRBJ2-1; D gene: TRBD1; CDR3 protein: CASSSPGGNYNEQFF; CDR3 DNA: TGTGCCAGCAGCTCCCCAGGGGGAAACTACAATGAGCAGTTCTTC
clone size: .; V gene: TRBV7-2; J gene: TRBJ2-3; D gene: .; CDR3 protein: CASSLDWIGSQYF; CDR3 DNA: TGTGCCAGCAGCTTGGACTGGATTGGATCGCAGTATTTT
clone size: .; V gene: TRBV11-2; J gene: TRBJ2-5; D gene: .; CDR3 protein: CASRTNLAVQETQYF; CDR3 DNA: TGTGCCAGCAGGACTAATCTCGCGGTACAAGAGACCCAGTACTTC
clone size: .; V gene: TRBV7-6; J gene: TRBJ1-3; D gene: .; CDR3 protein: CASSASGNTIYF; CDR3 DNA: TGTGCCAGCAGCGCCTCTGGAAACACCATATATTTT
clone size: .; V gene: TRBV6-6; J gene: TRBJ2-3; D gene: TRBD2; CDR3 protein: CASSYPKAGNTDTQYF; CDR3 DNA: TGTGCCAGCAGTTACCCAAAAGCGGGAAACACAGATACGCAGTATTTT
clone size: few; V gene: TRBV29-1; J gene: TRBJ1-1; D gene: .; CDR3 protein: CSVDNGSEAFF; CDR3 DNA: TGCAGCGTTGACAATGGGAGTGAAGCTTTCTTT
clone size: once; V gene: TRBV6-5; J gene: TRBJ1-1; D gene: TRBD1; CDR3 protein: CASTTHGQVDTEAFF; CDR3 DNA: TGTGCCAGCACTACCCACGGACAGGTAGACACTGAAGCTTTCTTT
clone size: .; V gene: TRBV9; J gene: TRBJ2-2; D gene: .; CDR3 protein: CASSTTRDPTGELFF; CDR3 DNA: TGTGCCAGCAGCACAACAAGGGATCCCACCGGGGAGCTGTTTTTT
clone size: .; V gene: TRBV6-6; J gene: TRBJ1-1; D gene: TRBD1; CDR3 protein: CASRPGQGTSEAFF; CDR3 DNA: TGTGCCAGCAGGCCGGGACAGGGGACTTCTGAAGCTTTCTTT
clone size: .; V gene: TRBV2; J gene: TRBJ1-5; D gene: .; CDR3 protein: CASNPSYSNQPQHF; CDR3 DNA: TGTGCCAGCAACCCTTCGTATAGCAATCAGCCCCAGCATTTT
clone size: .; V gene: TRBV2; J gene: TRBJ2-5; D gene: TRBD1; CDR3 protein: CASSREGAIGETQYF; CDR3 DNA: TGTGCCAGCAGCCGAGAGGGGGCCATCGGAGAGACCCAGTACTTC
clone size: .; V gene: TRBV19; J gene: TRBJ2-3; D gene: TRBD1; CDR3 protein: CASSMRGTGLTSTDTQYF; CDR3 DNA: TGTGCCAGTAGTATGCGGGGGACAGGGCTGACTAGCACAGATACGCAGTATTTT
clone size: .; V gene: TRBV2; J gene: TRBJ1-5; D gene: .; CDR3 protein: CASSENREDQPQHF; CDR3 DNA: TGTGCCAGCAGTGAAAACAGGGAGGACCAGCCCCAGCATTTT
clone size: once; V gene: TRBV29-1; J gene: TRBJ2-7; D gene: .; CDR3 protein: CSVDTGTSRYEQYF; CDR3 DNA: TGCAGCGTTGACACCGGGACTTCCCGCTACGAGCAGTACTTC
clone size: .; V gene: TRBV19; J gene: TRBJ2-7; D gene: .; CDR3 protein: CASSKGPSGRSYEQYF; CDR3 DNA: TGTGCCAGTAGTAAAGGCCCCAGCGGGCGCTCCTACGAGCAGTACTTC
clone size: .; V gene: TRBV28; J gene: TRBJ2-2; D gene: .; CDR3 protein: CASSRLNTGELFF; CDR3 DNA: TGTGCCAGCAGTAGACTGAACACCGGGGAGCTGTTTTTT
clone size: .; V gene: TRBV19; J gene: TRBJ2-5; D gene: TRBD2; CDR3 protein: CASSISGAGGGGQETQYF; CDR3 DNA: TGTGCCAGTAGTATTTCAGGTGCGGGAGGAGGCGGACAAGAGACCCAGTACTTC
clone size: .; V gene: TRBV7-3; J gene: TRBJ1-2; D gene: .; CDR3 protein: CASSLGGPYGYTF; CDR3 DNA: TGTGCCAGCAGCTTAGGGGGGCCCTATGGCTACACCTTC
clone size: once; V gene: TRBV5-8; J gene: TRBJ2-1; D gene: .; CDR3 protein: CASSWAPSLSYNEQFF; CDR3 DNA: TGTGCCAGCAGCTGGGCCCCCAGTCTCTCCTACAATGAGCAGTTCTTC
clone size: once; V gene: TRBV27; J gene: TRBJ2-1; D gene: .; CDR3 protein: CASSLYGEVYNEQFF; CDR3 DNA: TGTGCCAGCAGTTTATATGGGGAAGTTTACAATGAGCAGTTCTTC
clone size: few; V gene: TRBV7-2; J gene: TRBJ2-7; D gene: .; CDR3 protein: CASSFTTRTYEQYF; CDR3 DNA: TGTGCCAGCAGCTTTACGACAAGAACCTACGAGCAGTACTTC
clone size: .; V gene: TRBV5-4; J gene: TRBJ1-3; D gene: TRBD1; CDR3 protein: CASSQVGTGTQAGNTIYF; CDR3 DNA: TGCGCCAGCAGCCAAGTAGGGACAGGGACCCAGGCTGGAAACACCATATATTTT
clone size: .; V gene: TRBV6-5; J gene: TRBJ1-2; D gene: .; CDR3 protein: CASSYSRQANYGYTF; CDR3 DNA: TGTGCCAGCAGTTACTCGAGACAAGCTAACTATGGCTACACCTTC
clone size: .; V gene: TRBV6-1; J gene: TRBJ2-1; D gene: .; CDR3 protein: CASSQGYREYNEQFF; CDR3 DNA: TGTGCCAGCAGTCAAGGATACAGGGAATACAATGAGCAGTTCTTC
clone size: .; V gene: TRBV12-5; J gene: TRBJ1-1; D gene: .; CDR3 protein: CASGSAADEAFF; CDR3 DNA: TGTGCTAGTGGTTCGGCGGCAGATGAAGCTTTCTTT
clone size: .; V gene: TRBV5-4; J gene: TRBJ1-5; D gene: .; CDR3 protein: CASSFSTTTGDNQPQHF; CDR3 DNA: TGTGCCAGCAGCTTCTCTACAACTACCGGGGACAATCAGCCCCAGCATTTT
clone size: .; V gene: TRBV2; J gene: TRBJ1-5; D gene: .; CDR3 protein: CASKGDHNQPQHF; CDR3 DNA: TGTGCCAGCAAGGGGGATCACAATCAGCCCCAGCATTTT
clone size: .; V gene: TRBV19; J gene: TRBJ2-7; D gene: .; CDR3 protein: CASKDWERAEQYF; CDR3 DNA: TGTGCCAGTAAAGACTGGGAGCGGGCCGAGCAGTACTTC
clone size: .; V gene: TRBV7-3; J gene: TRBJ2-1; D gene: TRBD2; CDR3 protein: CASSPRSGLAVGEQFF; CDR3 DNA: TGTGCCAGCAGCCCGAGGTCGGGACTAGCGGTGGGGGAGCAGTTCTTC
clone size: .; V gene: TRBV15; J gene: TRBJ1-4; D gene: .; CDR3 protein: CATSRDTLTEEKLFF; CDR3 DNA: TGTGCCACCAGCAGAGATACCCTGACGGAGGAAAAACTGTTTTTT
clone size: .; V gene: TRBV7-8; J gene: TRBJ2-7; D gene: .; CDR3 protein: CASSPVRDGEQYF; CDR3 DNA: TGTGCCAGCAGCCCTGTGAGGGACGGGGAGCAGTACTTC
clone size: .; V gene: TRBV28; J gene: TRBJ2-2; D gene: .; CDR3 protein: CASSAQPPIGGELFF; CDR3 DNA: TGTGCCAGCAGCGCACAGCCACCTATAGGGGGGGAGCTGTTTTTT
clone size: .; V gene: TRBV9; J gene: TRBJ1-2; D gene: TRBD1; CDR3 protein: CASSPYLGQSYGYTF; CDR3 DNA: TGTGCCAGCAGTCCATACTTGGGACAGAGCTATGGCTACACCTTC
clone size: .; V gene: TRBV28; J gene: TRBJ1-2; D gene: TRBD1; CDR3 protein: CASSPREGTGSMGYTF; CDR3 DNA: TGTGCCAGCAGTCCGCGGGAGGGGACAGGGAGTATGGGCTACACCTTC
clone size: .; V gene: TRBV28; J gene: TRBJ1-3; D gene: .; CDR3 protein: CASSLPRAHSGNTIYF; CDR3 DNA: TGTGCCAGCAGTTTACCCAGGGCCCACTCTGGAAACACCATATATTTT
clone size: .; V gene: TRBV5-3; J gene: TRBJ1-5; D gene: .; CDR3 protein: CARSFGQSNQPQHF; CDR3 DNA: TGTGCCAGAAGCTTCGGACAGAGCAATCAGCCCCAGCATTTT
clone size: .; V gene: TRBV29-1; J gene: TRBJ2-2; D gene: TRBD1; CDR3 protein: CSAVTGTGVTGELFF; CDR3 DNA: TGCAGCGCCGTAACCGGGACAGGGGTAACCGGGGAGCTGTTTTTT
clone size: .; V gene: TRBV5-4; J gene: TRBJ2-5; D gene: TRBD2; CDR3 protein: CASSTYPGLAEQETQYF; CDR3 DNA: TGTGCCAGCAGTACTTATCCGGGACTAGCGGAACAAGAGACCCAGTACTTC
clone size: .; V gene: TRBV28; J gene: TRBJ1-5; D gene: .; CDR3 protein: CASRRYSLQPQHF; CDR3 DNA: TGTGCCAGCAGAAGATACAGTTTACAGCCCCAGCATTTT
clone size: .; V gene: TRBV30; J gene: TRBJ2-1; D gene: TRBD2; CDR3 protein: CACPGLAGYNEQFF; CDR3 DNA: TGTGCCTGTCCGGGACTAGCGGGATATAATGAGCAGTTCTTC
clone size: .; V gene: TRBV5-1; J gene: TRBJ1-2; D gene: .; CDR3 protein: CASSTGEQGYGYTF; CDR3 DNA: TGCGCCAGCTCAACCGGAGAGCAGGGCTATGGCTACACCTTC
clone size: .; V gene: TRBV11-2; J gene: TRBJ2-1; D gene: .; CDR3 protein: CASSLTGGMVDEQFF; CDR3 DNA: TGTGCCAGCAGCTTAACGGGGGGCATGGTGGATGAGCAGTTCTTC
clone size: .; V gene: TRBV11-3; J gene: TRBJ2-7; D gene: .; CDR3 protein: CASSLDGQNYEQYF; CDR3 DNA: TGTGCCAGCAGCTTGGACGGACAGAACTACGAGCAGTACTTC
clone size: .; V gene: TRBV27; J gene: TRBJ2-4; D gene: TRBD1; CDR3 protein: CASRLRQGQGYIQYF; CDR3 DNA: TGTGCCAGCAGACTCAGACAGGGACAGGGCTACATTCAGTACTTC
clone size: .; V gene: TRBV11-2; J gene: TRBJ1-1; D gene: .; CDR3 protein: CASSLDREGSTEAFF; CDR3 DNA: TGTGCCAGCAGCTTAGATCGGGAGGGCTCGACTGAAGCTTTCTTT
clone size: .; V gene: TRBV30; J gene: TRBJ2-4; D gene: .; CDR3 protein: CAWSSASRDAKNIQYF; CDR3 DNA: TGTGCCTGGAGTTCAGCGTCCAGGGATGCCAAAAACATTCAGTACTTC
clone size: .; V gene: TRBV7-9; J gene: TRBJ2-5; D gene: .; CDR3 protein: CASSFQETQYF; CDR3 DNA: TGTGCCAGCAGCTTCCAAGAGACCCAGTACTTC
clone size: .; V gene: TRBV29-1; J gene: TRBJ1-2; D gene: TRBD1; CDR3 protein: CSVGSGGGIYGYTF; CDR3 DNA: TGCAGCGTTGGGTCAGGGGGCGGGATCTATGGCTACACCTTC
clone size: .; V gene: TRBV19; J gene: TRBJ1-2; D gene: TRBD1; CDR3 protein: CASKGQGYYGYTF; CDR3 DNA: TGTGCCAGTAAGGGACAGGGATACTATGGCTACACCTTC